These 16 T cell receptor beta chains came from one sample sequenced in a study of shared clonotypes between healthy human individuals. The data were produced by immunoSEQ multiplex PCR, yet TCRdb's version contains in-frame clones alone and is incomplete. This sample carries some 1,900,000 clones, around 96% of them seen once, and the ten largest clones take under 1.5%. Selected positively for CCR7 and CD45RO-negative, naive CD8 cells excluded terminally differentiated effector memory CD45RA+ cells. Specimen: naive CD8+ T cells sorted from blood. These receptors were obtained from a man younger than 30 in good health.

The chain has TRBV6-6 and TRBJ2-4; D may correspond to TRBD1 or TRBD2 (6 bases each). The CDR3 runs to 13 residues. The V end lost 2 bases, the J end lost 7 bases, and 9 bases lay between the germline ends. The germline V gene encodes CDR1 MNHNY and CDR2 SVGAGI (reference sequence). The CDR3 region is CASSYGGGNIQYF. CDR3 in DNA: TGTGCCAGCAGTTACGGAGGGGGGAACATTCAGTACTTC.

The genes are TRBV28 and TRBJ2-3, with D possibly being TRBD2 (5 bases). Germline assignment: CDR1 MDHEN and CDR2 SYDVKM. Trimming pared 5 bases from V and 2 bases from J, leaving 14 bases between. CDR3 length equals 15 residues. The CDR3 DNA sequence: TGTGCCAGCAGTATAGGACGGGGTTACACAGATACGCAGTATTTT. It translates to CASSIGRGYTDTQYF. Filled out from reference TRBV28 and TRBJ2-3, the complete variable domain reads DVKVTQSSRYLVKRTGEKVFLECVQDMDHENMFWYRQDPGLGLRLIYFSYDVKMKEKGDIPEGYSVSREKKERFSLILESASTNQTSMYLCASSIGRGYTDTQYFGPGTRLTVL.

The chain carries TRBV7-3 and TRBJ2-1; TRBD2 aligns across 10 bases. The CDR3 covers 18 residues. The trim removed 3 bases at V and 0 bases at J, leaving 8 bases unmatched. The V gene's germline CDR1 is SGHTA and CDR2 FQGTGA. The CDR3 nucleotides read TGTGCCAGCAGCTTTAAGCCCGGACTAGCGGACTCCTACAATGAGCAGTTCTTC. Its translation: CASSFKPGLADSYNEQFF.

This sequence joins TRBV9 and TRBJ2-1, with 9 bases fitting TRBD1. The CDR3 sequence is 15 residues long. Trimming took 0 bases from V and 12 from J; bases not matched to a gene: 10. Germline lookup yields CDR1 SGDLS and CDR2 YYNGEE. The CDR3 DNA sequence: TGTGCCAGCAGCGTAGGGACAGGGGCGAGCTACCCGCAGTTCTTC. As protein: CASSVGTGASYPQFF. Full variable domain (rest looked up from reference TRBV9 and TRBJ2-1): DSGVTQTPKHLITATGQRVTLRCSPRSGDLSVYWYQQSLDQGLQFLIQYYNGEERAKGNILERFSAQQFPDLHSELNLSSLELGDSALYFCASSVGTGASYPQFFGPGTRLTVL.

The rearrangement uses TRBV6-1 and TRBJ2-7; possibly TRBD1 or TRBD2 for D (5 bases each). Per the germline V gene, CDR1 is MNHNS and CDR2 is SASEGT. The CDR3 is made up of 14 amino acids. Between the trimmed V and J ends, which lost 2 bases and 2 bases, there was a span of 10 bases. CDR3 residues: CASSELGDAYEQYF. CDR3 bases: TGTGCCAGCAGTGAATTGGGGGATGCCTACGAGCAGTACTTC.

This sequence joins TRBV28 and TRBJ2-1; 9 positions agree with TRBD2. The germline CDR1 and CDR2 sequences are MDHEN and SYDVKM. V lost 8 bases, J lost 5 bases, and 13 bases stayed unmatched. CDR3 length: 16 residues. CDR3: CASEGSGGTKDNEQFF. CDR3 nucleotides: TGTGCCAGCGAAGGGAGCGGGGGGACGAAAGACAATGAGCAGTTCTTC.

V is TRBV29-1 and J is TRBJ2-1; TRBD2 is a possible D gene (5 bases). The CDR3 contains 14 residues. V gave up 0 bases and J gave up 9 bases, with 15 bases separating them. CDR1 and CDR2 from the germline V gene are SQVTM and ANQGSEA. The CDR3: CSVEDLLLGSEQFF. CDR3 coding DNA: TGCAGCGTTGAAGATCTTCTCTTAGGGAGTGAGCAGTTCTTC.

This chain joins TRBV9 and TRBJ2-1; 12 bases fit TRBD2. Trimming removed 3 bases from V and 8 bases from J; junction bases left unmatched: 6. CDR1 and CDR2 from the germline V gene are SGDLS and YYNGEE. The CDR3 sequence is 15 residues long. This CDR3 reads CASSDRTSGIDEQFF. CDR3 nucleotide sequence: TGTGCCAGCAGCGATCGGACTAGCGGGATAGATGAGCAGTTCTTC.

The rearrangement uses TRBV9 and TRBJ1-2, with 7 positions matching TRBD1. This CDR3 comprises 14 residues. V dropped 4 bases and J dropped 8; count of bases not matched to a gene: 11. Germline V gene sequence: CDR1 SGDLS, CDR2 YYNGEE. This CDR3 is CASSLRTGPSGYTF. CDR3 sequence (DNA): TGTGCCAGCAGCTTAAGGACAGGTCCCTCGGGCTACACCTTC.

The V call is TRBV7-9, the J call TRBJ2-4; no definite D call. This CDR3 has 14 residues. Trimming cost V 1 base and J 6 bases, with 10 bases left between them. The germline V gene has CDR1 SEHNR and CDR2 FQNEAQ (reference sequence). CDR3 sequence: CASSLGSLPNIQYF. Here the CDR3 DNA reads TGTGCCAGCAGCTTAGGATCTCTACCAAACATTCAGTACTTC. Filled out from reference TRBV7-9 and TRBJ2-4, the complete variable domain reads DTGVSQNPRHKITKRGQNVTFRCDPISEHNRLYWYRQTLGQGPEFLTYFQNEAQLEKSRLLSDRFSAERPKGSFSTLEIQRTEQGDSAMYLCASSLGSLPNIQYFGAGTRLSVL.

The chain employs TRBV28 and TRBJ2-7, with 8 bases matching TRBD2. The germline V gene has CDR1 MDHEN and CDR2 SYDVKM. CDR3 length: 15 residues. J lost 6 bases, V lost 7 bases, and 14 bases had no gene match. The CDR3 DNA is TGTGCCAGCACCGAAAGGACTAGCTATGGGAGCGAGCAGTACTTC. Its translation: CASTERTSYGSEQYF.

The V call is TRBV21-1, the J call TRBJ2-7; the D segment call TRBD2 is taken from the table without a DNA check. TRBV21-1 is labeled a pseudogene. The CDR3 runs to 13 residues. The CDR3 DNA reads TGTGCCAGCACAGGTCGGACGGGGTACGAGCAGTACTTC. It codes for CASTGRTGYEQYF.

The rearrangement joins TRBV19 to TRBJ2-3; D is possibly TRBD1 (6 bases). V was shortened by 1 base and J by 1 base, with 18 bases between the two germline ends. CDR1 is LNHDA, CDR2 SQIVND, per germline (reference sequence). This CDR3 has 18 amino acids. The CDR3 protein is CASSIAPLGAQGTDTQYF. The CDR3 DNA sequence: TGTGCCAGTAGTATAGCCCCCCTGGGGGCACAGGGCACAGATACGCAGTATTTT. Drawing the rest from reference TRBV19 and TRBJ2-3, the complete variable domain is DGGITQSPKYLFRKEGQNVTLSCEQNLNHDAMYWYRQDPGQGLRLIYYSQIVNDFQKGDIAEGYSVSREKKESFPLTVTSAQKNPTAFYLCASSIAPLGAQGTDTQYFGPGTRLTVL.

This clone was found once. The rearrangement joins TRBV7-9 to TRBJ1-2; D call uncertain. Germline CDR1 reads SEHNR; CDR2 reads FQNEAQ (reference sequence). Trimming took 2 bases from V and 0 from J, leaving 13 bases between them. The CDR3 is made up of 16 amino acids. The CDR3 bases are TGTGCCAGCAGCTTAACGACCGGGCCCCCTAACTATGGCTACACCTTC. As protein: CASSLTTGPPNYGYTF.

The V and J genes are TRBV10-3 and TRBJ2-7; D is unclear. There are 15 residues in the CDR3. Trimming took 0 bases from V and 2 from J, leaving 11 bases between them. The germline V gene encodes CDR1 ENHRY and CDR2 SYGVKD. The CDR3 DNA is TGTGCCATCAGTGAGTCGGTCAGATCCCCCTACGAGCAGTACTTC. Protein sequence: CAISESVRSPYEQYF.

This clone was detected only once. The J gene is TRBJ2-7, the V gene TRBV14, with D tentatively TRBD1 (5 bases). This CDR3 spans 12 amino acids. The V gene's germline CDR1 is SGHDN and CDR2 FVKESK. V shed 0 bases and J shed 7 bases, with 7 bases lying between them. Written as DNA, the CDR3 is TGTGCCAGCAGCCAAGAGGGGCGGGAGCAGTACTTC. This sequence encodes CASSQEGREQYF.